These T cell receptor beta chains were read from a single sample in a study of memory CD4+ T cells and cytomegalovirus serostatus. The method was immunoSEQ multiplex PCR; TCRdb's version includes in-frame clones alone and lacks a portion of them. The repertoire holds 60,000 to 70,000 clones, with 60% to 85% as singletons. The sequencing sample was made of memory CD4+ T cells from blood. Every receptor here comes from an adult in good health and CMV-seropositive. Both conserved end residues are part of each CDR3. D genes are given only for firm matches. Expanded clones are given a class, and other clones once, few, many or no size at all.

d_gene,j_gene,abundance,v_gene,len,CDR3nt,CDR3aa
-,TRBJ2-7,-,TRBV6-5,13,TGTGCCAGCAGTTACTCTAGGGACACCAGCGCCTTCTTC,CASSYSRDTSAFF
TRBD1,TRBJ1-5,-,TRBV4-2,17,TGTGCCAGCAGCCAAGATGTGGGACAGGGGGGCAATCAGCCCCAGCATTTT,CASSQDVGQGGNQPQHF
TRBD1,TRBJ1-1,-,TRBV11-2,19,TGTGCCAGCAACCTGGACAGGGCGGACCCCCACTTTATGAACACTGAAGCTTTCTTT,CASNLDRADPHFMNTEAFF
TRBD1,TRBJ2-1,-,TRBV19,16,TGTGCCAGTAGTATAGGACTGGACAGGGGTCTCCCTGGGGCGTTCTTC,CASSIGLDRGLPGAFF
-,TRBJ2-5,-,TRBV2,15,TGTGCCAGCAGTGAAAGGGCAGACCTCCAAGAGACCCAGTACTTC,CASSERADLQETQYF
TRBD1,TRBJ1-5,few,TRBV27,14,TGTGCCAGCAGTGACAGGGGCTCGGTTCAGCCCCAGCATTTT,CASSDRGSVQPQHF
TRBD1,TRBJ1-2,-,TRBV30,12,TGTGCCTGGAGACAGGGGGCGTCTGGCTACACCTTC,CAWRQGASGYTF
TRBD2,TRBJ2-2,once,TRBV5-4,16,TGTGCCAGCAGCTGGGAGGGGCTAGCGGGGACCGGGGAGCTGTTTTTT,CASSWEGLAGTGELFF
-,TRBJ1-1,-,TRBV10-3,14,TGTGCCACCTTAATCGGACCAGCCGGGACTGAAGCTTTCTTT,CATLIGPAGTEAFF
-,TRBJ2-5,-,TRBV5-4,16,TGTGCCAGCAGCTCCAGGACAGATTTAAGCCAAGAGACCCAGTACTTC,CASSSRTDLSQETQYF
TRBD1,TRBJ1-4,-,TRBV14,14,TGTGCCAGCAGCCAAGACAGGGGGATGCAAAAACTGTTTTTT,CASSQDRGMQKLFF
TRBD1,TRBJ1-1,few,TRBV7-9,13,TGTGCCAGCAGCCGGGAACAGGGGGCGGAAGCTTTCTTT,CASSREQGAEAFF
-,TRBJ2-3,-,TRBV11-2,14,TGTGCCAGCAGCTTAAACTCAGGGCCTGATACGCAGTATTTT,CASSLNSGPDTQYF
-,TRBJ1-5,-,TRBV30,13,TGTGCCTGGAGTAATGCAGACAATCAGCCCCAGCATTTT,CAWSNADNQPQHF
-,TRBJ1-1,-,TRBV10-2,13,TGCGCCAGCAGTGAACAGGGAGGTACTGAAGCTTTCTTT,CASSEQGGTEAFF
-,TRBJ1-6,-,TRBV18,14,TGTGCCAGCTCACCCGACACATTGAATTCACCCCTCCACTTT,CASSPDTLNSPLHF
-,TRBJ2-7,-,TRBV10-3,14,TGTGCCATCAGTGAGCGTCATAGCGGCTACGAGCAGTACTTC,CAISERHSGYEQYF
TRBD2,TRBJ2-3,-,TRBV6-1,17,TGTGCCAGCAGTGAAGAGACTAGCGGGGGGGGCACAGATACGCAGTATTTT,CASSEETSGGGTDTQYF
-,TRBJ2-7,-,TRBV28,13,TGTGCCAGCAGTTTCCAGGGGATCGGGGAGCAGTACTTC,CASSFQGIGEQYF
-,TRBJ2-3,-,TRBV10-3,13,TGTGCCATCAGTGAGTCTGAAGCAGATACGCAGTATTTT,CAISESEADTQYF
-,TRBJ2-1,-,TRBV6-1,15,TGTGCCAGCAGCGCCGACTGGGACTCCTACAATGAGCAGTTCTTC,CASSADWDSYNEQFF
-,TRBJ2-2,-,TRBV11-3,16,TGTGCCAGCAGCTTAGGAGGGACCGCAGGCCCCGGGGAGCTGTTTTTT,CASSLGGTAGPGELFF
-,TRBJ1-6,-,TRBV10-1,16,TGCGCCAGCAGTGAGCCAGGGACCCTAGGAGAATCACCCCTCCACTTT,CASSEPGTLGESPLHF
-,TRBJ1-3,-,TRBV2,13,TGTGCCAGCAGTGTTCCCTCTGGAAACACCATATATTTT,CASSVPSGNTIYF
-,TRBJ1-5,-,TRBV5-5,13,TGTGCCAGCAGCACCGGGTCTGATCAGCCCCAGCATTTT,CASSTGSDQPQHF
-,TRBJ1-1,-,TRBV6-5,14,TGTGCCAGCAGTTATGCAGGGACGAACACTGAAGCTTTCTTT,CASSYAGTNTEAFF
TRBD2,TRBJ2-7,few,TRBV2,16,TGTGCCAGCAGGCCTAGCGGGGGTATGCAGTGGGGAGAGCAGTACTTC,CASRPSGGMQWGEQYF
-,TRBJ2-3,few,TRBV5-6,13,TGTGCCAGCAGCTTGGGCCCCTCAGATACGCAGTATTTT,CASSLGPSDTQYF
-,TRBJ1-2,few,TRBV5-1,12,TGCGCCAGCAGCTCACAGGGATATGGCTACACCTTC,CASSSQGYGYTF
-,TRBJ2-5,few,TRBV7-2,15,TGTGCCAGCAGCTTAGCCGTCGCGGGACAAGAGACCCAGTACTTC,CASSLAVAGQETQYF
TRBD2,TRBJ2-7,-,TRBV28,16,TGTGCCAGCAGTTCCGGGACTAGCGGGAGTTTCGACGAGCAGTACTTC,CASSSGTSGSFDEQYF
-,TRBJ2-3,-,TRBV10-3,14,TGTGCCATCAGTGACTGGGACACCACAGATACGCAGTATTTT,CAISDWDTTDTQYF
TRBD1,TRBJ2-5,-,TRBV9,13,TGTGCCAGCAGCGATAACAGGGGCGAGACCCAGTACTTC,CASSDNRGETQYF
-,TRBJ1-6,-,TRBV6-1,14,TGTGCCAGCAGTGATGGGTTTGCTAATTCACCCCTCCACTTT,CASSDGFANSPLHF
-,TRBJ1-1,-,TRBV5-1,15,TGCGCCAGCAGGCGGGGGCCGGGGGAGAACACTGAAGCTTTCTTT,CASRRGPGENTEAFF
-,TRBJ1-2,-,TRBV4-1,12,TGCGCCAGCAGCCACAGGGAGTCTGGCTACACCTTC,CASSHRESGYTF
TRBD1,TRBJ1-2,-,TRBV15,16,TGTGCCACCAGCAGAGAAATGACAGGGGGCGTCTATGGCTACACCTTC,CATSREMTGGVYGYTF
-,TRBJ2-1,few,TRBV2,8,TGTGCCAGCAGTGACAGGTTCTTC,CASSDRFF
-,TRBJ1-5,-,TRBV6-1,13,TGTGCCAGCAGTGAACAGGCCAATCAGCCCCAGCATTTT,CASSEQANQPQHF
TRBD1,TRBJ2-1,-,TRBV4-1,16,TGCGCCAGCAGCCAAGGACAGGGGAGGCCCTACAATGAGCAGTTCTTC,CASSQGQGRPYNEQFF
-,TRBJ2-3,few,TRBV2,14,TGTGCCAGCTCAGGGGAGAGAGACACAGATACGCAGTATTTT,CASSGERDTDTQYF
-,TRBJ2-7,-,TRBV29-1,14,TGCAGCGTTGAAGATCCAGGGAGCTCCTACGAGCAGTACTTC,CSVEDPGSSYEQYF
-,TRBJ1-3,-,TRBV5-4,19,TGTGCCAGCAGCTTTAGGGCTCTCATTGCGGGCGGCACTGGAAACACCATATATTTT,CASSFRALIAGGTGNTIYF
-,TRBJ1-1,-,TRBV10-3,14,TGTGCCATCAGTGGGGGGACTGATGGCACTGAAGCTTTCTTT,CAISGGTDGTEAFF
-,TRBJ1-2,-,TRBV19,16,TGTGCCAGTTCCTACCCATTTGGAGGCGCTGACTATGGCTACACCTTC,CASSYPFGGADYGYTF
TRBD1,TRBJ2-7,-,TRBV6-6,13,TGTGCCAGCAGCTTGGGACAGGGCTACGAGCAGTACTTC,CASSLGQGYEQYF
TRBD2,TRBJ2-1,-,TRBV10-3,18,TGTGCCATCAGTGGCCTTGGACTAGCGGGGGGGACCTACAATGAGCAGTTCTTC,CAISGLGLAGGTYNEQFF
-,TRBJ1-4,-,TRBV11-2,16,TGTGCCAGCAGCTTTAATACACTTGCAACTAATGAAAAACTGTTTTTT,CASSFNTLATNEKLFF
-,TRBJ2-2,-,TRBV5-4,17,TGTGCCAGCAGCCCGCAGAGTCCAATCGGGAACACCGGGGAGCTGTTTTTT,CASSPQSPIGNTGELFF
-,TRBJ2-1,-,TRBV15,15,TGTGCCACCAGCAGAGATCGACAGGGAGGCGATGAGCAGTTCTTC,CATSRDRQGGDEQFF
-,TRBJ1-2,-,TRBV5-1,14,TGCGCCAGCAGCTACACAGGAGCCAACTATGGCTACACCTTC,CASSYTGANYGYTF